This T cell receptor (beta chain) is from a study of identifying expanded T cells in peripheral blood. During the collection period, no donor immune events like infections were recorded. The data were produced by immunoSEQ multiplex PCR, yet TCRdb's version contains in-frame clones alone and is incomplete. The sample holds more than 55,000 clones, around 87% seen once. Looked up from germline, CDR1 is MDHEN and CDR2 is SYDVKM. The V and J ends lost 6 bases and 6 bases, in that order; junction bases with no gene match: 7. This CDR3 is 14 amino acids long. What was sequenced was blood. This chain links TRBV28 with TRBJ2-3; 9 bases match TRBD1. The receptor comes from a person aged 18 to 70 in good health. CDR3 protein: CASSGTGRVDTQYF. CDR3 coding DNA: TGTGCCAGCAGCGGGACAGGGAGAGTGGATACGCAGTATTTT. The variable domain in full, with the rest retrieved from reference TRBV28 and TRBJ2-3, is DVKVTQSSRYLVKRTGEKVFLECVQDMDHENMFWYRQDPGLGLRLIYFSYDVKMKEKGDIPEGYSVSREKKERFSLILESASTNQTSMYLCASSGTGRVDTQYFGPGTRLTVL.